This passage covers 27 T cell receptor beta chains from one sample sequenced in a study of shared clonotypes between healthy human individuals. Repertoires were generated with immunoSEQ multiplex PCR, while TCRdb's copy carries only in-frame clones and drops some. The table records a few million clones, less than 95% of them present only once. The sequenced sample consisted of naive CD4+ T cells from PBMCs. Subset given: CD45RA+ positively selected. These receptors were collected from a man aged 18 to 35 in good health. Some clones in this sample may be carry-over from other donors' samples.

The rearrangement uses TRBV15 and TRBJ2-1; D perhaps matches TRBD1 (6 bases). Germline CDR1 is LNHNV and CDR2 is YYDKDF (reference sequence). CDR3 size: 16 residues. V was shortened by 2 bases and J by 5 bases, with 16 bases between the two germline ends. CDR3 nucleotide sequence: TGTGCCACCAGCAGACCTACAGGGAAGGGCGACAATGAGCAGTTCTTC. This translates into CATSRPTGKGDNEQFF.

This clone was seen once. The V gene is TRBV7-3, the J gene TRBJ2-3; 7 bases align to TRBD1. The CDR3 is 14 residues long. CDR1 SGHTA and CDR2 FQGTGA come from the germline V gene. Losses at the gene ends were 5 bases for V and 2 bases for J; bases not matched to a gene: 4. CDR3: CASSKGGSTDTQYF. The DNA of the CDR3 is TGTGCCAGCAGCAAAGGGGGCTCCACAGATACGCAGTATTTT.

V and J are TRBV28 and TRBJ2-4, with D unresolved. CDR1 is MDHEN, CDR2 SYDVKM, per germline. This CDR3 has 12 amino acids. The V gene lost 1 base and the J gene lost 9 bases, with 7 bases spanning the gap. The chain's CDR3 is CASSLSSVIQYF. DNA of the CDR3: TGTGCCAGCAGTTTATCATCGGTCATTCAGTACTTC.

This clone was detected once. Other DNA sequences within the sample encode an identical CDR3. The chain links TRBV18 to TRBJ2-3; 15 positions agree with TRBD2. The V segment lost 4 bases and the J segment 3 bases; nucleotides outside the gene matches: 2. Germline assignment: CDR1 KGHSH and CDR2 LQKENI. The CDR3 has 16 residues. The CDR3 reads CASSQGLAGGTDTQYF. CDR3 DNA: TGTGCCAGCTCACAGGGACTAGCGGGAGGTACAGATACGCAGTATTTT.

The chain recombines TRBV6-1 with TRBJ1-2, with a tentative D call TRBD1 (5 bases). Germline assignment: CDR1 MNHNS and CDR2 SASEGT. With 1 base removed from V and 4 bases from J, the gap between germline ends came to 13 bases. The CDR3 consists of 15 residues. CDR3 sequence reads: CASSEVSGASYGYTF. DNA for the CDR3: TGTGCCAGCAGTGAAGTCTCCGGGGCATCCTATGGCTACACCTTC.

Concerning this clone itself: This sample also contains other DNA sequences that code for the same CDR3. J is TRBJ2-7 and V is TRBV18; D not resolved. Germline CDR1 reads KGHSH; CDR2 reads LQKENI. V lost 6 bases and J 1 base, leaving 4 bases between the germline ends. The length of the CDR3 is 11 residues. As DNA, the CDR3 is TGTGCCAGCTCGCGTTCCTACGAGCAGTACTTC. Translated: CASSRSYEQYF.

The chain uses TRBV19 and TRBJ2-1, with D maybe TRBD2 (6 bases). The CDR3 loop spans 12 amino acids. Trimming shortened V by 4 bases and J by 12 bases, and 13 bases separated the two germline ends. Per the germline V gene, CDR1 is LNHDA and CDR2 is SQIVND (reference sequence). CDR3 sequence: CASSTTGAGQFF. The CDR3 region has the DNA TGTGCCAGTAGTACGACGGGAGCCGGGCAGTTCTTC.

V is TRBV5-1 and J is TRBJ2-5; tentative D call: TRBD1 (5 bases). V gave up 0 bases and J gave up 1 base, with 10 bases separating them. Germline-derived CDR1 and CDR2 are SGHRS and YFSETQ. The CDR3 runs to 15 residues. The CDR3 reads CASSLETGVQETQYF. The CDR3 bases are TGCGCCAGCAGCTTGGAAACAGGTGTCCAAGAGACCCAGTACTTC.

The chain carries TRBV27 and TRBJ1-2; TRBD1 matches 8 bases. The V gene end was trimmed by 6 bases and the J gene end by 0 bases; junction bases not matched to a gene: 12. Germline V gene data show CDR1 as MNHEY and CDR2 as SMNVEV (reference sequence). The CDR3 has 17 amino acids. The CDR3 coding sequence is TGTGCCAGCAGCCCGGGCCACAGGGGGGAACCTAACTATGGCTACACCTTC. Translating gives CASSPGHRGEPNYGYTF.

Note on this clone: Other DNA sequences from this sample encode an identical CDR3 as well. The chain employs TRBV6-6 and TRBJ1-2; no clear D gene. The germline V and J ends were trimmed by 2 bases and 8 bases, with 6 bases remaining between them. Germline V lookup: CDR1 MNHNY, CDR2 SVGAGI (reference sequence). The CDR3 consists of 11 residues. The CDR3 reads CASSYGGGYTF. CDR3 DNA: TGTGCCAGCAGTTACGGAGGGGGCTACACCTTC.

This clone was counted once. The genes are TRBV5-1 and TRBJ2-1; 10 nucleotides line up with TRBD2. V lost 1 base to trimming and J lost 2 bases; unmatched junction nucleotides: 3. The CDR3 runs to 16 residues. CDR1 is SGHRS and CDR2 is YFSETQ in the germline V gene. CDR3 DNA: TGCGCCAGCAGCTTGAGCGGGAGGGCCCCCTACAATGAGCAGTTCTTC. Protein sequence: CASSLSGRAPYNEQFF.

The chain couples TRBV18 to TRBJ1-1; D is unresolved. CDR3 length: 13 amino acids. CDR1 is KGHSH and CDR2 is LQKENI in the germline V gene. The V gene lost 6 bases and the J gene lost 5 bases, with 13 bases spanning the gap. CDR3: CASSASIGTEAFF. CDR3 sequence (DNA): TGTGCCAGCTCTGCCTCTATAGGGACTGAAGCTTTCTTT.

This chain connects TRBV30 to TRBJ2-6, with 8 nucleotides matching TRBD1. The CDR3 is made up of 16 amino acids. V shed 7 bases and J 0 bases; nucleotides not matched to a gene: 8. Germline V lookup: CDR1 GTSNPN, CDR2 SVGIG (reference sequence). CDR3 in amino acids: CASGTGGISGANVLTF. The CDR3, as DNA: TGTGCCTCGGGAACAGGGGGGATCTCTGGGGCCAACGTCCTGACTTTC.

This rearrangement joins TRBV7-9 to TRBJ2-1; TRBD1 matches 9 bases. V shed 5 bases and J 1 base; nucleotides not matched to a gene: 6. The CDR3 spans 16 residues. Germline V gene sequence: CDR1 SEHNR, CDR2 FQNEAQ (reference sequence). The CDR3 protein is CASSTDRGGSYNEQFF. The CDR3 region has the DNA TGTGCCAGCAGCACGGACAGGGGAGGATCCTACAATGAGCAGTTCTTC.

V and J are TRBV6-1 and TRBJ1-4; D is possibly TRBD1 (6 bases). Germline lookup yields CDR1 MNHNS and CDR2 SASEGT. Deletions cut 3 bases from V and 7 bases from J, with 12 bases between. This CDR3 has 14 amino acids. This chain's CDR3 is CASSEPGEGEKLFF. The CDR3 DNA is TGTGCCAGCAGTGAGCCAGGGGAGGGTGAAAAACTGTTTTTT.

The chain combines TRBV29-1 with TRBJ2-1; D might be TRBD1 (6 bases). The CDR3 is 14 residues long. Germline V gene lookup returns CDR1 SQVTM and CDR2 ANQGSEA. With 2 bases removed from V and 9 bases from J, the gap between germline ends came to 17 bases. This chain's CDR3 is CSVEKGVGAFEQFF. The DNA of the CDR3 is TGCAGCGTTGAAAAGGGGGTCGGGGCATTTGAGCAGTTCTTC.

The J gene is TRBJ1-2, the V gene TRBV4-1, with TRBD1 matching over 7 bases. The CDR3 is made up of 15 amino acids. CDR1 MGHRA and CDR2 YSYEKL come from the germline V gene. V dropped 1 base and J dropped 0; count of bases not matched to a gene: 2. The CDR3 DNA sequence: TGCGCCAGCAGCCAAGTAGGACAGGCTAACTATGGCTACACCTTC. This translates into CASSQVGQANYGYTF.

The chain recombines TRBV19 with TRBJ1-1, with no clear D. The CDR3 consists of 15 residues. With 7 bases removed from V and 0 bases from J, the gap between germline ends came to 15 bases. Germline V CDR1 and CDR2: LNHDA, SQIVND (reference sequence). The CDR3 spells CASTVEGRLNTEAFF. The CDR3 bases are TGTGCCAGTACCGTGGAGGGCAGGCTGAACACTGAAGCTTTCTTT.

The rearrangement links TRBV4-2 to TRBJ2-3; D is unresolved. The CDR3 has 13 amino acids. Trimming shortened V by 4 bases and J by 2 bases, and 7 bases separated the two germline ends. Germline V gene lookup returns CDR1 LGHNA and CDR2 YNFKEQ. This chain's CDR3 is CASSPKTTDTQYF. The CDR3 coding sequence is TGTGCCAGCAGCCCCAAGACCACAGATACGCAGTATTTT.

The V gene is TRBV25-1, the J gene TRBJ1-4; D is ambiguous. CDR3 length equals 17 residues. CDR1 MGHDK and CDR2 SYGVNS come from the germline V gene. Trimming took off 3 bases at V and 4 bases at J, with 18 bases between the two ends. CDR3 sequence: CASSDLRRGSGNEKLFF. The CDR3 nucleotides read TGTGCCAGCAGTGACCTAAGGCGGGGATCGGGTAATGAAAAACTGTTTTTT.

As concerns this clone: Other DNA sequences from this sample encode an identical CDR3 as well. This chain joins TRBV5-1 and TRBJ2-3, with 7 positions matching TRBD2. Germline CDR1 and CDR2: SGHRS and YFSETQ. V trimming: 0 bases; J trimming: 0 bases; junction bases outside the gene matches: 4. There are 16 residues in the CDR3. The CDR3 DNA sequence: TGCGCCAGCAGCTTGGGAGCGGGACCTAGCACAGATACGCAGTATTTT. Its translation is CASSLGAGPSTDTQYF.

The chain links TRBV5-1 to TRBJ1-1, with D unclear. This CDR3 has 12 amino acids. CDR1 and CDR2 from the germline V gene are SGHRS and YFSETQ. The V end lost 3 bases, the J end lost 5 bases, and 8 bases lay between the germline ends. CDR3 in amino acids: CASSSERTEAFF. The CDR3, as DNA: TGCGCCAGCAGCTCTGAGCGGACTGAAGCTTTCTTT.

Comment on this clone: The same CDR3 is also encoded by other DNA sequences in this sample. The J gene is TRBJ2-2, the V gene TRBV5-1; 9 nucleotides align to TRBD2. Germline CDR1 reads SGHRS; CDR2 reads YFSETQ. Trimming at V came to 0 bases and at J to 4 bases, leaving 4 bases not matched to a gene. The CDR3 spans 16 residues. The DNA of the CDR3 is TGCGCCAGCAGCTTGGCAGCGGGAGGTTCCACCGGGGAGCTGTTTTTT. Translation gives CASSLAAGGSTGELFF.

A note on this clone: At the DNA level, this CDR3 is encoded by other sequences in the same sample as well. The CDR3, as DNA: TGTGCCAGCAAGTTCCAAGAGACCCAGTACTTC. Amino acids: CASKFQETQYF. The V and J genes are TRBV2 and TRBJ2-5; D is unresolved. V was pared by 7 bases and J by 1 base, with 4 bases between. Germline V gives CDR1 SNHLY, CDR2 FYNNEI. This CDR3 has 11 residues.

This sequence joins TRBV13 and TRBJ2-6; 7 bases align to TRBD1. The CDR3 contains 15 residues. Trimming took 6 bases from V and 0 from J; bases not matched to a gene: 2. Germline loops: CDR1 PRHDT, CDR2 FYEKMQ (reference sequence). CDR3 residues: CASRGTASGANVLTF. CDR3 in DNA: TGTGCCAGCAGGGGGACAGCCTCTGGGGCCAACGTCCTGACTTTC.

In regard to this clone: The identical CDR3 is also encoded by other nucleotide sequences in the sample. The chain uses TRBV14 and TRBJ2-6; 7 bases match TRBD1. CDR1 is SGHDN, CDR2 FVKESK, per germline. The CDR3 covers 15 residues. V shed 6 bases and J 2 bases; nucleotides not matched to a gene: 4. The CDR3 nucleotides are TGTGCCAGCAGTCTCACAGGGGCTGGGGCCAACGTCCTGACTTTC. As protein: CASSLTGAGANVLTF.

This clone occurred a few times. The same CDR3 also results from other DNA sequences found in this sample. CDR3 protein: CAWSAGTGNQPQHF. The CDR3 nucleotides read TGTGCCTGGAGTGCCGGGACAGGGAATCAGCCCCAGCATTTT. J is TRBJ1-5 and V is TRBV30, with TRBD1 identical over 9 bases. Germline CDR1 and CDR2: GTSNPN and SVGIG (reference sequence). Unmatched junction bases numbered 2, after V lost 1 base and J lost 4 bases. The CDR3 runs 14 residues.